These 5 T cell receptor beta chains originate from one sample sequenced in a study of OX40 agonist ivuxolimab in advanced cancers. TCRdb's table, derived via immunoSEQ multiplex PCR, lists solely in-frame clones and lacks some. The sample contains nearly 80,000 clones, 84% of which appear only once. The source material was CD4+ or CD8+ T cells sorted from blood, sampled in a trial of the OX40 agonist ivuxolimab. The origin of the receptors is an adult with an advanced solid tumor such as melanoma, head and neck, liver or kidney cancer.

This rearrangement joins TRBV28 to TRBJ1-1, with D possibly being TRBD1 (6 bases). The CDR3 is 14 amino acids. Germline lookup yields CDR1 MDHEN and CDR2 SYDVKM. V dropped 7 bases and J dropped 0 bases, with 12 bases sitting between them. The CDR3 region has the DNA TGTGCCAGCACCCCGGGACACCTGAACACTGAAGCTTTCTTT. Amino acid sequence: CASTPGHLNTEAFF.

V usage is TRBV5-1 and J usage is TRBJ1-1, with unresolved D. V was trimmed by 3 bases and J by 1 base, leaving 10 bases between them. The CDR3 runs to 14 residues. Germline lookup yields CDR1 SGHRS and CDR2 YFSETQ. The DNA of the CDR3 is TGCGCCAGCAGCTACACAGACACGAACACTGAAGCTTTCTTT. It specifies CASSYTDTNTEAFF.

The genes are TRBV5-1 and TRBJ2-2; D unclear. The CDR3 has 15 amino acids. V lost 3 bases and J 4 bases, leaving 13 bases between the germline ends. Germline V CDR1 and CDR2: SGHRS, YFSETQ. CDR3 sequence: CASSSSLMGTGELFF. CDR3 DNA sequence: TGCGCCAGCAGCTCGTCTCTTATGGGCACCGGGGAGCTGTTTTTT.

The chain employs TRBV7-9 and TRBJ2-1, with no clear D. The CDR3 contains 13 residues. V was pared by 3 bases and J by 6 bases, with 9 bases between. Per germline, CDR1 SEHNR and CDR2 FQNEAQ (reference sequence). The CDR3 protein is CASSFAEPNEQFF. The CDR3 DNA sequence: TGTGCCAGCAGCTTTGCGGAGCCCAATGAGCAGTTCTTC.

The chain combines TRBV18 with TRBJ2-5, with D possibly being TRBD1 (7 bases). V was pared by 6 bases and J by 5 bases, with 19 bases between. Germline loops: CDR1 KGHSH, CDR2 LQKENI. CDR3 length equals 15 residues. In DNA form, the CDR3 reads TGTGCCAGCTCGCCGGGACAGCCTGGGGGGGAGACCCAGTACTTC. Its translation: CASSPGQPGGETQYF.